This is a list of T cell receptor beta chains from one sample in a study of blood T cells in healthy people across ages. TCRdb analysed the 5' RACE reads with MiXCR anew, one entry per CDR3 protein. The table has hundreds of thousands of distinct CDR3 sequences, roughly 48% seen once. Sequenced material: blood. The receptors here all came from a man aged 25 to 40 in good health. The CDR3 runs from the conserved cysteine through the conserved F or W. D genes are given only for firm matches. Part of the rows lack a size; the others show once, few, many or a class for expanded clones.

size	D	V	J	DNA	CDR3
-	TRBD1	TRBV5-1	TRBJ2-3	TGCGCCAGCAGCCCCGGACAGGAGTACACAGATACGCAGTATTTT	CASSPGQEYTDTQYF
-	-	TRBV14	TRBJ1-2	TGTGCCAGCAGCCAAGATGGCAGGGGCCGAGATGGCTACACCTTC	CASSQDGRGRDGYTF
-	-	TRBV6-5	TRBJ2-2	TGTGCCAGCACCTCCGGCGGCGGAAACACCGGGGAGCTGTTTTTT	CASTSGGGNTGELFF
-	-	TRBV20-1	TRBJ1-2	TGCAGTGCTAGAGAGCGGGCAGCTAACTATGGCTACACCTTC	CSARERAANYGYTF
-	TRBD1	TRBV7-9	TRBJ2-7	TGTGCCAGCAGTTGGACGGGACAGGGACCCTACGAGCAGTACTTC	CASSWTGQGPYEQYF
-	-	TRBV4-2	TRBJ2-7	TGTGCCAGCAGCCCTCTAAAGATGGTGTCAGGGGCGGGCTCCTACGAGCAGTACTTC	CASSPLKMVSGAGSYEQYF
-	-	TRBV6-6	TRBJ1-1	TGTGCCAGCACATCATCGGGATACACTGAAGCTTTCTTT	CASTSSGYTEAFF
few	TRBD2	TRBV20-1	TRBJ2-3	TGCAGTGCTAGAATACTAGCGGGAGTAGATACGCAGTATTTT	CSARILAGVDTQYF
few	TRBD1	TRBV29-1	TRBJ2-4	TGCAGCGTTGAAGGTCGTCAGGGGGCTAACATTCAGTACTTC	CSVEGRQGANIQYF
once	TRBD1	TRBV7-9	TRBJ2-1	TGTGCCAGCAGCTTGCGTTACAGGGGGATCCACAATGAGCAGTTCTTC	CASSLRYRGIHNEQFF
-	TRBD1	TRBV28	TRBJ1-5	TGTGCCAGCAGTTTCCAGACAGGGGGTCAGCCCCAGCATTTT	CASSFQTGGQPQHF
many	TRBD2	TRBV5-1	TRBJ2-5	TGCGCCAGCAGCTTCTCAGCGGGGCCGGAAGAGACCCAGTACTTC	CASSFSAGPEETQYF
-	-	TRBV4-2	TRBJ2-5	TGTGCCAGCAGCCAAGGGACGCGGCAAGAGACCCAGTACTTC	CASSQGTRQETQYF
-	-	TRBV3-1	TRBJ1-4	TGTGCCAGCAGCCAAGGTGGACAGTGGGTTGAAAAACTGTTTTTT	CASSQGGQWVEKLFF
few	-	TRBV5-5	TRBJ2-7	TGTGCCAGCACCTCAGAGGCCCACTCCTACGAGCAGTACTTC	CASTSEAHSYEQYF
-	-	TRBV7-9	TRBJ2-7	TGTGCCGTCACCGGCGGGGGCAACGAGCAGTACTTC	CAVTGGGNEQYF
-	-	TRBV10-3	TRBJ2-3	TGTGCCATCAGTGAGTCGCGGGGAGATACGCAGTATTTT	CAISESRGDTQYF
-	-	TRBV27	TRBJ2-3	TGTGCCAGCAGTTTAGGGGTTTTAATGGATACGCAGTATTTT	CASSLGVLMDTQYF
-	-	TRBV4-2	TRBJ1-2	TGTGCCAGCAGCCAAGGGGCGGGGGCGTCTGGCTACACCTTC	CASSQGAGASGYTF
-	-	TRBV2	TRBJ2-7	TGTGCCAGCAGTGAAGACTGGGCCGGGCAATCCTACGAGCAGTACTTC	CASSEDWAGQSYEQYF
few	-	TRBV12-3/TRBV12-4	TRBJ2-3	TGTGCCAGCAGTTTATATACGCAGTATTTT	CASSLYTQYF
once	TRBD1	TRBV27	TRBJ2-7	TGTGCCAGCAGTCAGACAGGGGGCTTCTACGAGCAGTACTTC	CASSQTGGFYEQYF
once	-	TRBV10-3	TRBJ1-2	TGTGCCATCAGCCCTGGGCAGGGAGATCACACCTTC	CAISPGQGDHTF
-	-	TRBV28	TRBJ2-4	TGTGCCAGCAGGGGGGGTTTGTCAGGAGGAAACATTCAGTACTTC	CASRGGLSGGNIQYF
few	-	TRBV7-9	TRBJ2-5	TGTGCCAGCAGCTTAGCGGTGGGGTACCAAGAGACCCAGTACTTC	CASSLAVGYQETQYF
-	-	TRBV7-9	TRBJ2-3	TGTGCCAGCAGCTCGCAGACAGTCAGCACAGATACGCAGTATTTT	CASSSQTVSTDTQYF
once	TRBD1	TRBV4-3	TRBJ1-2	TGCGCCAGCAGCCAAGAGAAAGAACAGGGGGCGCGGTATGGCTACACCTTC	CASSQEKEQGARYGYTF
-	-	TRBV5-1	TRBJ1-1	TGCGCCGGCAGCTTGGAACGGAACACTGAAGCTTTCTTT	CAGSLERNTEAFF
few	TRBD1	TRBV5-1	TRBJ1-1	TGCGCCAGCAGCTTGGTCCGGGCAGGGGGCCCGAACACTGAAGCTTTCTTT	CASSLVRAGGPNTEAFF
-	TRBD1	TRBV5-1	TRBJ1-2	TGCGCCAGCAGCTTGGGTTCCGACAGGGTGGACTATGGCTACACCTTC	CASSLGSDRVDYGYTF
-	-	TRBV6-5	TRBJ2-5	TGTGCCAGCTTTACCGGGGAGACCCAGTACTTC	CASFTGETQYF
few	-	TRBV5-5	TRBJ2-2	TGTGCCAGCTTGGTGATGTTAGCAATGGACGGGGAGCTGTTTTTT	CASLVMLAMDGELFF
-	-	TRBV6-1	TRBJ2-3	TGTGCCAGCACTAGGACCGGGGCTACAGATACGCAGTATTTT	CASTRTGATDTQYF
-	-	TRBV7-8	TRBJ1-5	TGTGCCAGCAGCCCCGACCCCAATCAGCCCCAGCATTTT	CASSPDPNQPQHF
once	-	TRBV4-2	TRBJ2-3	TGTGCCAGCAGCCAAGATGTGGGACGAGCGGCGTATTTT	CASSQDVGRAAYF
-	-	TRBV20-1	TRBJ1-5	TGCAGTGGTTTGAACAGCCTTTATAGCAATCAGCCCCAGCATTTT	CSGLNSLYSNQPQHF
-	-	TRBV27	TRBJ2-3	TGTGCCAGCAGTTTATCGGGGGGGCCGAGCACAGATACGCAGTATTTT	CASSLSGGPSTDTQYF
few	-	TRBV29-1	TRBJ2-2	TGCAGCGTTGATTTGCCAGCGAACACCGGGGAGCTGTTTTTT	CSVDLPANTGELFF
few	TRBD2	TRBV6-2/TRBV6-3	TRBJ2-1	TGTGCCAGCAGTTCTATAGCGGGGGGGCACTCCTACAATGAGCAGTTCTTC	CASSSIAGGHSYNEQFF
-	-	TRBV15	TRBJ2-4	TGTGCCACCAGCGCCAGACAGCTAGCCAAAAACATTCAGTACTTC	CATSARQLAKNIQYF
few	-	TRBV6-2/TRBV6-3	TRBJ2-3	TGTGCCAGCAGTTACTCCTGGGGCTCGATCAAGACCACCGCAGATACGCAGTATTTT	CASSYSWGSIKTTADTQYF
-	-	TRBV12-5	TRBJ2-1	TGTGCTAGTGGTTTGGTTGTGGGGAATGAGCAGTTCTTC	CASGLVVGNEQFF
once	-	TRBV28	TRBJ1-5	TGTGCCAGCCGACAGCCTAGCAATCAGCCCCAGCATTTT	CASRQPSNQPQHF
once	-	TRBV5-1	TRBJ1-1	TGCGCCAGCAGCTCGGGCGGACGGGGGAAGACTGAAGCTTTCTTT	CASSSGGRGKTEAFF
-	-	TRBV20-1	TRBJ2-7	TGCAGTGCTAGGGCGGAGGACCTTTACGAGCAGTACTTC	CSARAEDLYEQYF
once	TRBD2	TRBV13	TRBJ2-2	TGTGCCAGCAGCATCGGCGGGGGGAACACCGGGGAGCTGTTTTTT	CASSIGGGNTGELFF
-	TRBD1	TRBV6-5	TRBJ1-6	TGTGCCAGCAGGGCCGGACAGGGGTTTAACTCACCCCTCCACTTT	CASRAGQGFNSPLHF